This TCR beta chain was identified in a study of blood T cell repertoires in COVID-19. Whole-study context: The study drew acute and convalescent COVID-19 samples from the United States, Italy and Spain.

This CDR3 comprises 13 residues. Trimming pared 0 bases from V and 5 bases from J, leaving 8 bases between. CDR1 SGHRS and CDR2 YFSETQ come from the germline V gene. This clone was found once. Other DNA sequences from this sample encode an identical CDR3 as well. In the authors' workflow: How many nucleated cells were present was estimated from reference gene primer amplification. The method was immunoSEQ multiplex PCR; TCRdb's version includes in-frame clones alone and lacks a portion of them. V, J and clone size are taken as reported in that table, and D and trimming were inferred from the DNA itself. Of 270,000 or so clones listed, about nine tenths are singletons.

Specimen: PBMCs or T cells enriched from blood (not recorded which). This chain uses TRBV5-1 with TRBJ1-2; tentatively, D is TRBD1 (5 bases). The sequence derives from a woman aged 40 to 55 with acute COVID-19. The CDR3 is CASSLAQGYGYTF. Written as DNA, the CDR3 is TGCGCCAGCAGCTTGGCGCAGGGATATGGCTACACCTTC.